This passage covers 15 T cell receptor beta chains from one sample sequenced in a study of PD-1 blockade in classical Hodgkin lymphoma. Described time point: cycle 4 day 1 (C4D1), after 6 weeks of nivolumab. There was relapse after autologous stem cell transplantation in every patient, and there was variation in brentuximab vedotin exposure. Method: immunoSEQ multiplex PCR; TCRdb's copy keeps in-frame clones and lacks some. The table lists roughly 100,000 clones, roughly nine tenths of them singletons. Sample: peripheral blood mononuclear cells (PBMCs), taken before the fourth cycle of nivolumab. Receptor source: a human donor with classical Hodgkin lymphoma.

This sequence joins TRBV29-1 and TRBJ2-1; 9 nucleotides match TRBD2. Germline assignment: CDR1 SQVTM and CDR2 ANQGSEA. V trimming: 4 bases; J trimming: 8 bases; junction bases outside the gene matches: 6. CDR3 length: 13 residues. CDR3 loop: CSVALAGRDEQFF. CDR3 DNA: TGCAGCGTTGCCCTAGCGGGAAGGGATGAGCAGTTCTTC.

The chain is built from TRBV11-1 and TRBJ2-3; maybe TRBD2 (6 bases). CDR3 length equals 14 residues. The ends were cut back, 8 bases at V and 6 bases at J, with 18 bases in the middle. Germline V gene lookup returns CDR1 SGHAT and CDR2 FQDESV (reference sequence). The CDR3 DNA sequence: TGTGCCAGCTTCCGAGGAGGGGAATTGGATACGCAGTATTTT. As protein: CASFRGGELDTQYF.

V gene TRBV28 combines with J gene TRBJ1-2; 10 bases are a match to TRBD1. Germline lookup yields CDR1 MDHEN and CDR2 SYDVKM. CDR3 length: 13 amino acids. Unmatched junction bases numbered 5, after V lost 5 bases and J lost 8 bases. The CDR3 reads CASSKDRGRGYTF. The DNA for the CDR3 is TGTGCCAGCAGTAAAGACAGGGGGCGCGGCTACACCTTC.

The rearrangement links TRBV7-2 to TRBJ1-1; D remains unclear. V shed 5 bases and J shed 4 bases, with 11 bases lying between them. The germline gives CDR1 SGHTA, CDR2 FQGNSA. This CDR3 has 13 residues. For the CDR3, the DNA is TGTGCCAGCAGCCTAACAAAGGCCACTGAAGCTTTCTTT. It translates to CASSLTKATEAFF.

This clone was detected a few times. DNA for the CDR3: TGTGCCAGCAGCCCCCCAAGTGGTGAGCAGTTCTTC. This encodes CASSPPSGEQFF. The chain joins TRBV2 to TRBJ2-1, with D uncertain. Looked up from germline, CDR1 is SNHLY and CDR2 is FYNNEI. Trimming took off 6 bases at V and 9 bases at J, with 12 bases between the two ends. There are 12 residues in the CDR3.

This clone was seen just once. This chain joins TRBV6-5 and TRBJ2-1; TRBD2 might be the D (5 bases). Germline CDR1 and CDR2: MNHEY and SVGAGI. The V and J ends lost 4 bases and 0 bases respectively, with 13 bases between them. The CDR3 loop spans 16 amino acids. The CDR3 reads CASSLGLVSSYNEQFF. The DNA for the CDR3 is TGTGCCAGCAGTTTAGGACTCGTTAGCTCCTACAATGAGCAGTTCTTC.

This chain connects TRBV6-1 to TRBJ2-2; D possibly corresponds to TRBD1 (6 bases). V lost 8 bases and J 8 bases, leaving 18 bases between the germline ends. This CDR3 comprises 14 residues. Germline V gene data show CDR1 as MNHNS and CDR2 as SASEGT. CDR3 loop: CASLDGTPIGELFF. The CDR3 coding sequence is TGTGCCAGCCTAGACGGGACACCGATTGGGGAGCTGTTTTTT.

The V call is TRBV6-5, the J call TRBJ1-4, with D unclear. The CDR3 totals 12 residues. Germline lookup yields CDR1 MNHEY and CDR2 SVGAGI. Between the trimmed V and J ends, which lost 8 bases and 7 bases, there was a span of 11 bases. CDR3: CASSSPGEKLFF. DNA of the CDR3: TGTGCCAGCTCTTCGCCAGGTGAAAAACTGTTTTTT.

The V call is TRBV4-3, the J call TRBJ2-1, with D possibly matching TRBD1 (5 bases). V was shortened by 1 base and J by 2 bases, with 9 bases between the two germline ends. Germline values: CDR1 LGHNA, CDR2 YSLEER. The length of the CDR3 is 15 residues. Written as DNA, the CDR3 is TGCGCCAGCAGCCAAGGGCAGGGCGCCTACAATGAGCAGTTCTTC. It codes for CASSQGQGAYNEQFF.

This clone was found once. The genes are TRBV19 and TRBJ1-4; 7 nucleotides agree with TRBD1. J lost 9 bases, V lost 8 bases, and 33 bases had no gene match. In germline, CDR1 is LNHDA, CDR2 SQIVND (reference sequence). This CDR3 contains 21 residues. CDR3 coding DNA: TGTGCCAGTGCGAATTACTACCCCACGAAACACAGGGGCGAGGATCTACAAAAACTGTTTTTT. Its translation is CASANYYPTKHRGEDLQKLFF.

This rearrangement joins TRBV7-9 to TRBJ2-7; D could derive from TRBD1 or TRBD2 (6 bases each). Germline assignment: CDR1 SEHNR and CDR2 FQNEAQ (reference sequence). The ends were cut back, 3 bases at V and 6 bases at J, with 9 bases in the middle. The CDR3 runs 12 residues. As DNA, the CDR3 is TGTGCCAGCAGCTTCTGGGGGGCCGAGCAGTACTTC. This translates into CASSFWGAEQYF.

V and J are TRBV28 and TRBJ1-2; 7 bases match TRBD1. This CDR3 region has 16 residues. In germline, CDR1 is MDHEN, CDR2 SYDVKM. With V trimmed by 6 bases and J by 4 bases, 14 bases remained unmatched. The CDR3 DNA is TGTGCCAGCAGCCGAGGGAGCTCCGGGACAGTCTATGGCTACACCTTC. Translation: CASSRGSSGTVYGYTF.

This chain uses TRBV7-6 with TRBJ1-1, with D tentatively TRBD1 (5 bases). CDR3 length equals 14 residues. The germline V gene encodes CDR1 SGHVS and CDR2 FNYEAQ. Trimming took 1 base from V and 5 from J, leaving 11 bases between them. Here the CDR3 DNA reads TGTGCCAGCAGCTTAGGAGGGGTTGAAACTGAAGCTTTCTTT. Amino acids: CASSLGGVETEAFF.

The chain recombines TRBV29-1 with TRBJ1-1; D gene ambiguous. This CDR3 has 12 amino acids. Germline CDR1 is SQVTM and CDR2 is ANQGSEA. Trimming pared 7 bases from V and 5 bases from J, leaving 14 bases between. The CDR3 region has the DNA TGCAGCGCTATTTTGGGGAGGACTGAAGCTTTCTTT. It yields the protein CSAILGRTEAFF.

The chain uses TRBV7-9 and TRBJ2-1; D gene uncertain. The V end was cut by 4 bases, the J end by 6 bases, with 10 bases between. Germline CDR1 and CDR2: SEHNR and FQNEAQ (reference sequence). This CDR3 is 13 amino acids long. CDR3 coding DNA: TGTGCCAGCAGCTGGCCGAGCGCCAATGAGCAGTTCTTC. Translation gives CASSWPSANEQFF.